The clone carrying this TCR beta chain has a handful of counts. The antigen remains unidentified. PCR was performed a second time for roughly 7 to 11 cycles using a sample-barcoded 5' primer and a J-beta primer mix. From the 5' RACE reads, TCRdb called clonotypes with MiXCR, one entry per CDR3 protein. The sample contains 650,000 to 800,000 distinct CDR3 sequences, under 45% of which appear only once. The germline V and J ends were trimmed by 4 bases and 4 bases, with 19 bases remaining between them. Germline V gene sequence: CDR1 SGHRS, CDR2 YFSETQ. This CDR3 contains 16 residues. The data were taken from a study of blood T cells in healthy people across ages. Study observations and caveats: Measured against age, TCR beta diversity per million T cells decreased in a roughly linear manner. TCR beta diversity was tightly associated with the proportion of naive T cells. Compared with aged donors, long-lived donors showed fewer expanded clones, suggesting selection.

Every sample yielded at least 6.5 million isolated PBMCs. This TCR was sampled from a man in his 60s in good health. J is TRBJ2-3 and V is TRBV5-1; D might be TRBD1 or TRBD2, each matching 5 bases. The sequenced sample was blood. Written as DNA, the CDR3 is TGCGCCAGCAGCGTCGGGACGAATACTTTCTCAGATACGCAGTATTTT. Translation gives CASSVGTNTFSDTQYF.